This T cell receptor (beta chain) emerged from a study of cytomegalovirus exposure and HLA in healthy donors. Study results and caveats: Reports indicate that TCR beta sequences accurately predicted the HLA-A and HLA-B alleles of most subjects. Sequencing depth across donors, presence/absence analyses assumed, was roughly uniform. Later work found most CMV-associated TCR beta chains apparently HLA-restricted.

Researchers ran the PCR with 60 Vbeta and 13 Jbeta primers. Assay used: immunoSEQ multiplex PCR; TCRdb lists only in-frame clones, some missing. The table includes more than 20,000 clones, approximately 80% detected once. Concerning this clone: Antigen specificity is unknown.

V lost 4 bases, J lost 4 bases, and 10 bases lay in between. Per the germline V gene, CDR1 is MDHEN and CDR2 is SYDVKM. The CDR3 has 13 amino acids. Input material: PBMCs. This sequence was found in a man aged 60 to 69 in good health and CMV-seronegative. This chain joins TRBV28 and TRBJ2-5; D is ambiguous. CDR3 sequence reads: CASSSPPGETQYF. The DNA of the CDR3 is TGTGCCAGCAGTTCTCCCCCGGGAGAGACCCAGTACTTC.